This TCR beta chain emerged from a study of a mutant IDH1 vaccine in newly diagnosed glioma. Clones were read by immunoSEQ multiplex PCR, and TCRdb kept only the in-frame ones, dropping some. The sample has 40,000 to 60,000 clones, about three quarters seen once. Study observations and caveats: Immune responses induced by vaccination arose in just under 95% of the patients. Pseudoprogression apparently tracked independently of changes in top peripheral T cell clonotypes.

CDR1 is MNHNY, CDR2 SVGAGI, per germline (reference sequence). V was clipped by 0 bases and J by 2 bases, with 11 bases between them. CDR3 length: 15 amino acids. Note on this clone: Antigen specificity is unknown.

Time point meaning: week 5, during vaccination. Alongside topical imiquimod, each dose of vaccine comprised 300 ug of mutant IDH1 20-mer peptide. The chain couples TRBV6-6 to TRBJ2-7, with D perhaps matching TRBD1 (6 bases). This receptor was obtained from a woman aged 40 to 50 with glioma. The sample consisted of PBMCs, taken from a glioma patient whose treatment included an IDH1 peptide vaccine. Here the CDR3 DNA reads TGTGCCAGCAGTTACTCACCCAGGACAGCCTACGAGCAGTACTTC. As protein: CASSYSPRTAYEQYF.